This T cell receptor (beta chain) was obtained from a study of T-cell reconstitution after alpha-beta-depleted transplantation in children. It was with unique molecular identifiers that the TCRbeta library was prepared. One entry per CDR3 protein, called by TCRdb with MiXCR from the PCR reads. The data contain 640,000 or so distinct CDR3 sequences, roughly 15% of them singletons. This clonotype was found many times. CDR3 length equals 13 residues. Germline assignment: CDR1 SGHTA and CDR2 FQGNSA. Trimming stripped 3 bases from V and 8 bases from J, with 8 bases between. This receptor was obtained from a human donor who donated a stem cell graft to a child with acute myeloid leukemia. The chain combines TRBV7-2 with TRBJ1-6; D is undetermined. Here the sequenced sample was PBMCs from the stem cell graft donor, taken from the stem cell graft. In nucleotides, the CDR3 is TGTGCCAGCAGCTTCCGGACGGATTCACCCCTCCACTTT. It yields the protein CASSFRTDSPLHF.